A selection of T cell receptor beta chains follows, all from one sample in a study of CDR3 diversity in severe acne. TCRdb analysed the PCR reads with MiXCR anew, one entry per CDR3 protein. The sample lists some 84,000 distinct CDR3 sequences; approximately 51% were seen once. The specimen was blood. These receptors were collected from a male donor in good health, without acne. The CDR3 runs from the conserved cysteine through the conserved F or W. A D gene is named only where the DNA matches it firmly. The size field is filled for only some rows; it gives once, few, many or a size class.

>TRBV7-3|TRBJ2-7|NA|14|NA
TGTGCCAGCAGCCTCGGTATCAACACCGGGGAGCTGTACTTC
CASSLGINTGELYF
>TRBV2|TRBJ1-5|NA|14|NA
TGTGCCACAACAGGGCGCGACAAAAATCAGCCCCAGCATTTT
CATTGRDKNQPQHF
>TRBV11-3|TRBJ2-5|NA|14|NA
TGTGCCAGCAGCGGAGGGAGGCTGGAAGAGACCCAGTACTTC
CASSGGRLEETQYF
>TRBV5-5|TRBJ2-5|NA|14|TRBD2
TGTGCCAGCAGCTTGGTCGGGGGGCAAGAGACCCAGTACTTC
CASSLVGGQETQYF
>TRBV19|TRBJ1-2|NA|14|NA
TGTGCCAGTAGGCGCACGGACAATAACTATGGCTACACCTTC
CASRRTDNNYGYTF
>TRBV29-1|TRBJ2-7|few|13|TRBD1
TGCAGCGTGGGGGGACAGGGGCAAACGGAGCAGTACTTC
CSVGGQGQTEQYF
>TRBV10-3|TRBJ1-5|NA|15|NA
TGTGCCATCAGTGAGGCGACGGGAGGGAATCAGCCCCAGCATTTT
CAISEATGGNQPQHF
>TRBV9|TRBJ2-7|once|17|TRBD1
TGTGCCAGTAGTCCAAGACAGGGGGACCGGACCACCTACGAGCAGTACTTC
CASSPRQGDRTTYEQYF
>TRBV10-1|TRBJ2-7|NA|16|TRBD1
TGCGCCAGCAGTGAATCCGACAGGGGGCACTCCTACGAGCAGTACTTC
CASSESDRGHSYEQYF
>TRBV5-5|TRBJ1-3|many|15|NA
TGTGCCAGCAGCTTGGAGGGCACCTCTGGAAACACCATATATTTT
CASSLEGTSGNTIYF
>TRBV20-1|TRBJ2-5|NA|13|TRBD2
TGCAGTGCTCTAGCGGGCCAGCAAGAGACCCAGTACTTC
CSALAGQQETQYF
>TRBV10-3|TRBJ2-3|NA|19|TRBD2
TGTGCCATCAGTGAGTCGGTAGCGGGGCAACAAGCTATCTACAATGAGCAGTATTTT
CAISESVAGQQAIYNEQYF
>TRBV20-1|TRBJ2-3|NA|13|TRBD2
TGCAGTGCTGGGACTACCCACACGAATACGCAGTATTTT
CSAGTTHTNTQYF
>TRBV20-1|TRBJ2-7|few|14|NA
TGCAGTGCCACCCCCGACAGCACCCCCTACGAGCAGTACTTC
CSATPDSTPYEQYF
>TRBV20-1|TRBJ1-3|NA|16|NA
TGCAGTGCTAGAGCGCTGGGGGCAGCAGCAGGAAACACCATATATTTT
CSARALGAAAGNTIYF
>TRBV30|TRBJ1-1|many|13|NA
TGTGCCTGGAGTGTTCAGCGGAACACTGAAGCTTTCTTT
CAWSVQRNTEAFF
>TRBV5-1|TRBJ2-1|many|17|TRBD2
TGCGCCAGCAGCCCCGGACTAGCGGGAGGGCTTTTGAATGAGCAGTTCTTC
CASSPGLAGGLLNEQFF
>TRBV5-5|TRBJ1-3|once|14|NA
TGTGCCAGCAGCTTGGGAGTCGGGAGGAACACCATATATTTT
CASSLGVGRNTIYF
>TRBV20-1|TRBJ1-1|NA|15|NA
TGCAGTGCTAAGACTAGCGGGAGTGGGAACACTGAAGCTTTCTTT
CSAKTSGSGNTEAFF
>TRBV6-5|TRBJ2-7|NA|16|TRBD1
TGTGCCAGCACGTTAAGAGGGGGGACAGGCTCCTACGAGCAGTACTTC
CASTLRGGTGSYEQYF
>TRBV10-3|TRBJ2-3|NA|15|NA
TGTGCCATCATGGCGGGTCGGGAGCTCGGAGATACGCAGTATTTT
CAIMAGRELGDTQYF
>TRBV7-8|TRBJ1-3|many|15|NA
TGTGCCAGCAGTTATCAAAGGGGAGCAGGAAACACCATATATTTT
CASSYQRGAGNTIYF
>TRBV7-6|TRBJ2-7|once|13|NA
TGTGCCAGCAGTCATCTGGGAATGAGGGAGCAGTACTTC
CASSHLGMREQYF
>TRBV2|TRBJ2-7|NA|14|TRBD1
TGTGCCAGCAGCCTCGGGACAGGGGGCTCCGAGCAGTACTTC
CASSLGTGGSEQYF
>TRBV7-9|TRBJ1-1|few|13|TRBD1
TGTGCCAGCAGGAGAGGGACAGTCTCTGAAGCTTTCTTT
CASRRGTVSEAFF